The following is a T cell receptor (beta chain) sequence with its context. Deep-level running was used for the assay. Genomic DNA from each subset was divided evenly over several immunoSEQ plates. The protocol was immunoSEQ multiplex PCR, while the TCRdb copy is restricted to in-frame clones and leaves out a portion. The table records approximately 2.1 million clones, over 90% of them present only once. There were only Caucasian adults among the donors, and all lived in Nashville, Tennessee. These data are taken from a study of shared clonotypes between healthy human individuals. Per germline, CDR1 SQVTM and CDR2 ANQGSEA. The V gene lost 1 base and the J gene lost 1 base, with 10 bases spanning the gap. The CDR3 spans 14 residues.

What was sequenced was naive CD4+ T cells from PBMCs. Regarding subset: CD45RA+ positively selected. This TCR derives from a man aged 18 to 30 in good health. Some clones in this sample may be carry-over from other donors' samples. The chain recombines TRBV29-1 with TRBJ1-1, with D possibly being TRBD1 (6 bases). CDR3 coding DNA: TGCAGCGTTGAAGTGGGACACCCGAACACTGAAGCTTTCTTT. Protein sequence: CSVEVGHPNTEAFF.